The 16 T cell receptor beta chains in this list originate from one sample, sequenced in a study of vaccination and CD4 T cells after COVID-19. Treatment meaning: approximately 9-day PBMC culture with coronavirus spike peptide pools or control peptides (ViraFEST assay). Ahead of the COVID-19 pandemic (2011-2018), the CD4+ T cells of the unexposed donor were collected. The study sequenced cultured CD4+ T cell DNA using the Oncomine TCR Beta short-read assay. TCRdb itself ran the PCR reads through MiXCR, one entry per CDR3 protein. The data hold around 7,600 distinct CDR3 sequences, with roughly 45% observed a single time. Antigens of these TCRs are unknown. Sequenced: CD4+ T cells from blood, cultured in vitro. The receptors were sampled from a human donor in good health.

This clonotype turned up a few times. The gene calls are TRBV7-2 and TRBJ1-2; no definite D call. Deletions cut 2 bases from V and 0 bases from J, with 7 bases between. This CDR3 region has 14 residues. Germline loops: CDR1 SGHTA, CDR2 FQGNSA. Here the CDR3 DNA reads TGTGCCAGCAGCTTAATAGGTACTAACTATGGCTACACCTTC. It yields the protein CASSLIGTNYGYTF.

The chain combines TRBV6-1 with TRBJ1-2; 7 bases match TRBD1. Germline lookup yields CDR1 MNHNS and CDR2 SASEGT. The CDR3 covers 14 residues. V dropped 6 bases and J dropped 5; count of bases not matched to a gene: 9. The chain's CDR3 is CASSAPGQLYGYTF. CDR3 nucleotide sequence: TGTGCCAGCAGCGCCCCGGGACAGCTTTATGGCTACACCTTC.

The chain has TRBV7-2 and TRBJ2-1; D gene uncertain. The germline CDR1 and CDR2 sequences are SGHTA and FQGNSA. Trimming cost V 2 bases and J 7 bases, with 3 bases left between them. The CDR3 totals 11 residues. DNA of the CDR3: TGTGCCAGCAGCTTACGGAATGAGCAGTTCTTC. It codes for CASSLRNEQFF.

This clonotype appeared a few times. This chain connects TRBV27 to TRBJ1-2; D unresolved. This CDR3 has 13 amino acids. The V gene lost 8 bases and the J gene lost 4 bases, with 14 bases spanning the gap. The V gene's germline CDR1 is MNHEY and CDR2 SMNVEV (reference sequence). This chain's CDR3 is CASGRAVTYGYTF. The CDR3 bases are TGTGCCAGCGGCCGGGCGGTGACCTATGGCTACACCTTC.

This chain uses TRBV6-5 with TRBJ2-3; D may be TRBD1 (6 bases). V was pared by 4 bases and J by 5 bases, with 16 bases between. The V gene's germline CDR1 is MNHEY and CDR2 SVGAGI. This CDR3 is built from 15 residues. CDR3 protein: CASSSGTWGLDTQYF. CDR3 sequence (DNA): TGTGCCAGCAGTTCTGGGACATGGGGTTTAGATACGCAGTATTTT.

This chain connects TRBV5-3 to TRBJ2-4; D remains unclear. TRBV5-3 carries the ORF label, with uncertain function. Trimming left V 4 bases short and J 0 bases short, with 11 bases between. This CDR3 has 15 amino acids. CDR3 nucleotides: TGTGCCAGAAGCCTCCGGGCCCGAGCCAAAAACATTCAGTACTTC. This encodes CARSLRARAKNIQYF.

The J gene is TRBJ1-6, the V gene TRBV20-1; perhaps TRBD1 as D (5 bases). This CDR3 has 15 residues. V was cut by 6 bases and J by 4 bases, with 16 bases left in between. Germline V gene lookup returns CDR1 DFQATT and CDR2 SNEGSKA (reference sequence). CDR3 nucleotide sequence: TGCAGTGCAGGTGGGGGGAGCAGTTATAATTCACCCCTCCACTTT. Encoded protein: CSAGGGSSYNSPLHF.

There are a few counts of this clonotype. The DNA of the CDR3 is TGTGCCAGCAGGCCCACATTCAACTATGGCTACACCTTC. Translation: CASRPTFNYGYTF. The chain is built from TRBV2 and TRBJ1-2; D is ambiguous. The CDR3 loop spans 13 amino acids. V lost 6 bases to trimming and J lost 2 bases, with 10 bases between them. The germline gives CDR1 SNHLY, CDR2 FYNNEI. The variable domain in full, completed from reference TRBV2 and TRBJ1-2, reads EPEVTQTPSHQVTQMGQEVILRCVPISNHLYFYWYRQILGQKVEFLVSFYNNEISEKSEIFDDQFSVERPDGSNFTLKIRSTKLEDSAMYFCASRPTFNYGYTFGSGTRLTVV.

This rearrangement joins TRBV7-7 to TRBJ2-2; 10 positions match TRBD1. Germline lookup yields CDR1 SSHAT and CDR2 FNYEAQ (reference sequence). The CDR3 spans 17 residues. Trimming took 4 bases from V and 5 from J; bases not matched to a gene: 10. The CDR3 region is CASSSSTGQGFTGELFF. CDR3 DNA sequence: TGTGCCAGCAGCTCCTCCACGGGACAGGGGTTTACCGGGGAGCTGTTTTTT.

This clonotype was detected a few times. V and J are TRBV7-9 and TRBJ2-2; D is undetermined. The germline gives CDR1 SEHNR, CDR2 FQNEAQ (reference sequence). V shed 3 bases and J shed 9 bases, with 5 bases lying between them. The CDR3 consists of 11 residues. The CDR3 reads CASSLFRELFF. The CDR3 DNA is TGTGCCAGCAGCTTGTTTAGGGAGCTGTTTTTT.

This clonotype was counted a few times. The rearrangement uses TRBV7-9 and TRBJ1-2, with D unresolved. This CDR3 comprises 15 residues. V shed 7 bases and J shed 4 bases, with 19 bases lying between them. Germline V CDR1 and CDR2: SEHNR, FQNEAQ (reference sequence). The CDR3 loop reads CASNSWTQPPYGYTF. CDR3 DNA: TGTGCCAGCAACTCCTGGACCCAACCCCCCTATGGCTACACCTTC.

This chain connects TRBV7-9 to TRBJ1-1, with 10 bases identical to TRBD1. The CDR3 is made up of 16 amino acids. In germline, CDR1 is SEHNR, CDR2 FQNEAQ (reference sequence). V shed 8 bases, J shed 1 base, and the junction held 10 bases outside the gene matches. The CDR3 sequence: CASGSTGGQGNTEAFF. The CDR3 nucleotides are TGTGCCAGCGGATCGACAGGGGGCCAAGGGAACACTGAAGCTTTCTTT.

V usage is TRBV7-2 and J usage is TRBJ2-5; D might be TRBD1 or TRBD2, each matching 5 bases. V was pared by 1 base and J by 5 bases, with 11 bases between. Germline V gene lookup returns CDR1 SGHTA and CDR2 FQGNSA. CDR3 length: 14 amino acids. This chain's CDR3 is CASSLGRAGETQYF. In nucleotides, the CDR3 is TGTGCCAGCAGCTTAGGGCGGGCAGGGGAGACCCAGTACTTC.

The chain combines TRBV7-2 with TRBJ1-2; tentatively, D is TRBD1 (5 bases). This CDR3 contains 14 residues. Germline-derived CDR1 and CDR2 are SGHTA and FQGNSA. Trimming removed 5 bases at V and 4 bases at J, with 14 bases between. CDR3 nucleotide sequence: TGTGCCAGCAGCCCGGGGGGGGGGAGCTATGGCTACACCTTC. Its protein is CASSPGGGSYGYTF.

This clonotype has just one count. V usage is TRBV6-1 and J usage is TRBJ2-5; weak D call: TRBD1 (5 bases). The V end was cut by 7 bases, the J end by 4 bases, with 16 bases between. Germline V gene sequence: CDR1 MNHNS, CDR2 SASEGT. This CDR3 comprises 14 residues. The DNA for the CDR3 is TGTGCCAGCAATTTAATACCGCAGGGAGAGACCCAGTACTTC. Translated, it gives CASNLIPQGETQYF.

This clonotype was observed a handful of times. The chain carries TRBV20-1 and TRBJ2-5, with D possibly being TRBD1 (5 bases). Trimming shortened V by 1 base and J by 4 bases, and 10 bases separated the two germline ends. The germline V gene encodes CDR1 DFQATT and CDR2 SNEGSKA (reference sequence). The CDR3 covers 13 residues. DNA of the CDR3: TGCAGTGCTAGAGGTCGGCAGGGAGAGACCCAGTACTTC. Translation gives CSARGRQGETQYF.